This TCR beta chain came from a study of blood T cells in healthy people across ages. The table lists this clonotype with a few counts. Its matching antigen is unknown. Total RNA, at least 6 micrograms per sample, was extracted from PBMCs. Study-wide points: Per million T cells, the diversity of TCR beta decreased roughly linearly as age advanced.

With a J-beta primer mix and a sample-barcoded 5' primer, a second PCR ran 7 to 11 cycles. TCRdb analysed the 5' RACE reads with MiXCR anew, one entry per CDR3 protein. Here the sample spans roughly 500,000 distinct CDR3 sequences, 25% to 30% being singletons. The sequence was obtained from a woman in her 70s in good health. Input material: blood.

The CDR3 bases are TGCGCCAGCAGCTCGACTAGCGGAAACACCGGGGAGCTGTTTTTT. Protein: CASSSTSGNTGELFF. The J gene is TRBJ2-2, the V gene TRBV5-1; TRBD2 matches 9 bases. Unmatched junction bases numbered 2, after V lost 3 bases and J lost 2 bases. The CDR3 is 15 residues long. Germline lookup yields CDR1 SGHRS and CDR2 YFSETQ.